A single sample gave rise to the 7 T cell receptor beta chains below, sequenced in a study of Graves' ophthalmopathy and Graves' hyperthyroidism. Amplified TCR beta CDR3 regions were obtained using RNA transcripts as template. Following a first-round RT-PCR that used HTBI primers, a second-round multiplex PCR was carried out. Via MiXCR, TCRdb re-called the multiplex PCR reads, giving one row per CDR3 protein. The sample contains approximately 1.2 million distinct CDR3 sequences, less than 45% of which appear only once. The specimen was peripheral blood or thyroid tissue (not recorded which). The receptors here all came from an adult man with Graves' hyperthyroidism.

This clonotype came up a few times. CDR3 sequence (DNA): TGTGCCACCAGCGTACGCCGAGGAACCGGGGAGCTGTTTTTT. It is translated as CATSVRRGTGELFF. The chain carries TRBV15 and TRBJ2-2; no definite D call. This CDR3 region has 14 residues. Trimming stripped 5 bases from V and 5 bases from J, with 12 bases between. From germline, CDR1 is LNHNV and CDR2 YYDKDF (reference sequence). Full variable domain (outside the CDR3, taken from reference TRBV15 and TRBJ2-2): DAMVIQNPRYQVTQFGKPVTLSCSQTLNHNVMYWYQQKSSQAPKLLFHYYDKDFNNEADTPDNFQSRRPNTSFCFLDIRSPGLGDTAMYLCATSVRRGTGELFFGEGSRLTVL.

The CDR3 is CASSADRARSPLHF. CDR3 in DNA: TGTGCCAGCAGTGCCGACAGGGCACGATCACCCCTCCACTTT. The V call is TRBV2, the J call TRBJ1-6, with 7 nucleotides matching TRBD1. The CDR3 extends over 14 amino acids. CDR1 and CDR2 from the germline V gene are SNHLY and FYNNEI. V trimming: 4 bases; J trimming: 10 bases; junction bases outside the gene matches: 7.

A word on this clonotype: Germline is not matched at one junction end, which may reflect a read error. V and J are TRBV12-3 or TRBV12-4 and TRBJ1-1, with D perhaps matching TRBD1 (5 bases). This CDR3 region has 11 residues. As DNA, the CDR3 is TGTGTCAGCAGTTTCGGGACCGGAGCTTTCTTT. Amino acids: CVSSFGTGAFF.

The CDR3 sequence: CASSRWGGGSQETQYF. The CDR3 nucleotides read TGTGCCAGCAGCCGCTGGGGCGGGGGGTCGCAAGAGACCCAGTACTTC. The chain is built from TRBV7-2 and TRBJ2-5; 8 nucleotides match TRBD2. The germline gives CDR1 SGHTA, CDR2 FQGNSA. The CDR3 loop spans 16 amino acids. Trimming cost V 5 bases and J 2 bases; bases outside gene matches: 10.

A remark on this clonotype: A junction boundary mismatches the germline segment, possibly from a read error. This chain joins TRBV5-1 and TRBJ2-2, with D possibly TRBD1 on 6 matching bases. Germline CDR1 reads SGHRS; CDR2 reads YFSETQ. The CDR3 loop spans 15 amino acids. The CDR3 coding sequence is TGCGCCAGCAGCTTGGACGGGACACCCACTGGGGGGCTGTTTTTT. It yields the protein CASSLDGTPTGGLFF. Variable domain in full (rest from reference TRBV5-1 and TRBJ2-2): KAGVTQTPRYLIKTRGQQVTLSCSPISGHRSVSWYQQTPGQGLQFLFEYFSETQRNKGNFPGRFSGRQFSNSRSEMNVSTLELGDSALYLCASSLDGTPTGGLFFGEGSRLTVL.

This clonotype was counted many times. This sequence joins TRBV5-6 and TRBJ1-2; D unresolved. CDR3 length: 13 amino acids. CDR1 and CDR2 (germline): SGHDT, YYEEEE. V was clipped by 5 bases and J by 7 bases, with 15 bases between them. CDR3 protein: CASSPKADSGYTF. The CDR3 DNA follows: TGTGCCAGCAGTCCCAAAGCTGACTCTGGCTACACCTTC. The entire variable domain, with the rest obtained from reference TRBV5-6 and TRBJ1-2, is as follows: DAGVTQSPTHLIKTRGQQVTLRCSPKSGHDTVSWYQQALGQGPQFIFQYYEEEERQRGNFPDRFSGHQFPNYSSELNVNALLLGDSALYLCASSPKADSGYTFGSGTRLTVV.

This chain links TRBV4-3 with TRBJ2-2, with no clear D. V dropped 2 bases and J dropped 1 base, with 8 bases sitting between them. The length of the CDR3 is 15 residues. Germline V gives CDR1 LGHNA, CDR2 YSLEER. CDR3 amino acids: CASSQRVLNTGELFF. The CDR3 DNA follows: TGCGCCAGCAGCCAACGGGTACTGAACACCGGGGAGCTGTTTTTT.